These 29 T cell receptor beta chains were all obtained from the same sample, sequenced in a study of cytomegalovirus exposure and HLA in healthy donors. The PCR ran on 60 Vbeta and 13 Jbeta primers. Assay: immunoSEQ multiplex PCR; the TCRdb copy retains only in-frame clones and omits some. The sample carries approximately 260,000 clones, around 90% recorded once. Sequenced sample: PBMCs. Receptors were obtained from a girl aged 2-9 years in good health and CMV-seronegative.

The CDR3 here is CASSSGLAGGGNEQFF. The CDR3 DNA follows: TGTGCCAGTAGTAGTGGACTAGCGGGAGGAGGAAATGAGCAGTTCTTC. The V gene is TRBV19, the J gene TRBJ2-1, with 14 bases lining up with TRBD2. The CDR3 loop spans 16 amino acids. Germline V gene data show CDR1 as LNHDA and CDR2 as SQIVND (reference sequence). V was pared by 4 bases and J by 7 bases, with 6 bases of the junction left unmatched.

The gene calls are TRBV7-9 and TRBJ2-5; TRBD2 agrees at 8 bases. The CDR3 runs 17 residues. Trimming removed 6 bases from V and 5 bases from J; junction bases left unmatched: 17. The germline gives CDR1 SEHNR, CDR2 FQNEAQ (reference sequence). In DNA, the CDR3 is TGTGCCAGCAGAGACTCAGGGAAGCGGGAGAAGGGGGAGACCCAGTACTTC. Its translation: CASRDSGKREKGETQYF.

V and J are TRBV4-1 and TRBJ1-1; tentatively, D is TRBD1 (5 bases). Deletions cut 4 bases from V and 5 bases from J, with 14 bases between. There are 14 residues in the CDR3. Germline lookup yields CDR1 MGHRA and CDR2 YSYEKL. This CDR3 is CASSPSSGGTEAFF. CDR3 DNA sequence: TGCGCCAGCAGCCCCTCCTCCGGGGGGACTGAAGCTTTCTTT.

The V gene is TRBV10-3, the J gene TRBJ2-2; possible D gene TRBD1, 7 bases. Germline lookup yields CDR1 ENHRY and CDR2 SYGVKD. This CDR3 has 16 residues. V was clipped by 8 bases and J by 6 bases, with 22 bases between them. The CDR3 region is CAIPGKGAEGAGELFF. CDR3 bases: TGTGCCATCCCCGGCAAGGGGGCGGAGGGGGCCGGGGAGCTGTTTTTT.

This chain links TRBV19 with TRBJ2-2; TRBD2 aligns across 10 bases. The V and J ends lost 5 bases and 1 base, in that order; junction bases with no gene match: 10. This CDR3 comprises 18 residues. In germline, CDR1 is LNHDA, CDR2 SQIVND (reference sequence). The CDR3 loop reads CASSPNSGLAVNTGELFF. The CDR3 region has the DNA TGTGCCAGTAGTCCAAACAGCGGACTAGCGGTGAACACCGGGGAGCTGTTTTTT.

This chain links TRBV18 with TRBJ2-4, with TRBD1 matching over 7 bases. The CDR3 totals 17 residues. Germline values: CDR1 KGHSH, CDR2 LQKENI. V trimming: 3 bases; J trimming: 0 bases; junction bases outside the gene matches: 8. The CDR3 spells CASSPRTGTLAKNIQYF. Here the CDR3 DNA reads TGTGCCAGCTCACCTAGGACAGGAACACTAGCCAAAAACATTCAGTACTTC.

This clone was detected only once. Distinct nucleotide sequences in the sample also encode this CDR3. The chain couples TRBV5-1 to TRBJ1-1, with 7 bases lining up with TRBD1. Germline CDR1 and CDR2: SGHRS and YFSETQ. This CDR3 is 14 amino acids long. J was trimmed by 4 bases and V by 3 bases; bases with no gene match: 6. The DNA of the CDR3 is TGCGCCAGCAGCTCGGGTCAGGGGGTCACTGAAGCTTTCTTT. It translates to CASSSGQGVTEAFF.

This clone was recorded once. This CDR3 reads CASSKETSGSSSGSYEQYF. DNA of the CDR3: TGTGCCAGCAGCAAAGAGACTAGCGGGAGTTCGAGTGGGTCCTACGAGCAGTACTTC. The chain recombines TRBV21-1 with TRBJ2-7; TRBD2 reflects the table's D call only, with no check against the DNA. TRBV21-1 is assigned pseudogene status. The CDR3 runs 19 residues.

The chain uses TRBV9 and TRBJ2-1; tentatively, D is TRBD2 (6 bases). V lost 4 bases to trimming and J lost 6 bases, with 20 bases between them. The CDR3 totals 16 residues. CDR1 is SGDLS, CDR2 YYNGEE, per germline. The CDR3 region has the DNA TGTGCCAGCAGCCCCCCTCCCGGGGGAGACCTCAATGAGCAGTTCTTC. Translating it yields CASSPPPGGDLNEQFF.

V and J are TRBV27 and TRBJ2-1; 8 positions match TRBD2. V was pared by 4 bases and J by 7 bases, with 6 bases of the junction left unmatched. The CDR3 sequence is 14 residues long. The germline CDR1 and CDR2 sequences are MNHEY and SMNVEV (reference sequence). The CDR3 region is CASSYGGARNEQFF. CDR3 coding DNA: TGTGCCAGCAGTTACGGGGGGGCCCGGAATGAGCAGTTCTTC.

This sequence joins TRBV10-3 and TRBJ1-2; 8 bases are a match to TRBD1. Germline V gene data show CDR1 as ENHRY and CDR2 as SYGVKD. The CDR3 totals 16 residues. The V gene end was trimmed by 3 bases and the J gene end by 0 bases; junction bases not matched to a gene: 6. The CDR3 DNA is TGTGCCATCAGTGACGGGGGACAGGTTCCTAACTATGGCTACACCTTC. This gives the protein CAISDGGQVPNYGYTF.

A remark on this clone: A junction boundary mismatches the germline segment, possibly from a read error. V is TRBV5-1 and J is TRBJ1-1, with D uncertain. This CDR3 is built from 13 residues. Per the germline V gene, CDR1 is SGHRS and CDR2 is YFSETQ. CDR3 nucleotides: TGCGCCAGCAGCTTGTCAGCGAACGCTGAAGCTTTCTTT. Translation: CASSLSANAEAFF.

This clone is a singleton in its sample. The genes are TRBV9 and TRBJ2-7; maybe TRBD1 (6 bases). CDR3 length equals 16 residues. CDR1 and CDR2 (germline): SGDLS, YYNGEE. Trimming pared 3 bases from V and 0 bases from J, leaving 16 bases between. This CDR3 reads CASSEGVAGSSYEQYF. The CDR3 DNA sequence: TGTGCCAGCAGCGAGGGGGTGGCAGGGAGCTCCTACGAGCAGTACTTC.

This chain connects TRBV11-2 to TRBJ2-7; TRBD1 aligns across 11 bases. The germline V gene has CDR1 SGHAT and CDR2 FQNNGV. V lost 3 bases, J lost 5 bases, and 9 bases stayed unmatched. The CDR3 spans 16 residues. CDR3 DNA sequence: TGTGCCAGCAGCTTCCGTCCGGACAGGGGGCGCGACGAGCAGTACTTC. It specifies CASSFRPDRGRDEQYF.

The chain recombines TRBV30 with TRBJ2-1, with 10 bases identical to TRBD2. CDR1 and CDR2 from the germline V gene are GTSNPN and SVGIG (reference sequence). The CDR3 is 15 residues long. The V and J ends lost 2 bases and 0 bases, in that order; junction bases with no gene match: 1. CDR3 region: CAWSPSGSSYNEQFF. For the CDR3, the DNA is TGTGCCTGGAGTCCTAGCGGGAGCTCCTACAATGAGCAGTTCTTC.

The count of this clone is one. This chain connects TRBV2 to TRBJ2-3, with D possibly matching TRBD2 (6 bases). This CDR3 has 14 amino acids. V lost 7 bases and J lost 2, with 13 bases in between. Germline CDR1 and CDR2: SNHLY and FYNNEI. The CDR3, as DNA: TGTGCCAGCAACGGGGGACTCTACACAGATACGCAGTATTTT. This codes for CASNGGLYTDTQYF.

This chain's CDR3 is CASSVEGGGETQYF. The CDR3 DNA follows: TGTGCCAGCAGCGTGGAGGGGGGGGGTGAGACCCAGTACTTC. The chain joins TRBV9 to TRBJ2-5, with D possibly TRBD2 on 7 matching bases. This CDR3 is built from 14 residues. The germline gives CDR1 SGDLS, CDR2 YYNGEE. Trimming left V 2 bases short and J 5 bases short, with 13 bases between.

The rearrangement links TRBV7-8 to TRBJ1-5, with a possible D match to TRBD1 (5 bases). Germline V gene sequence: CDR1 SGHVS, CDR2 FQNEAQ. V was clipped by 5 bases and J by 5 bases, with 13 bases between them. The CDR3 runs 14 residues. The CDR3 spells CASSRVGGDQPQHF. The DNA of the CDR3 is TGTGCCAGCAGCCGGGTGGGGGGGGATCAGCCCCAGCATTTT.

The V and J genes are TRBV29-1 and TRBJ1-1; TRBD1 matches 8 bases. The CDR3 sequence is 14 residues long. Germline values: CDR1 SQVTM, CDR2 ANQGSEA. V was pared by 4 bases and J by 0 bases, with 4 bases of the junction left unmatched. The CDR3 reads CSVGGTGLNTEAFF. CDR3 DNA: TGCAGCGTTGGGGGGACAGGACTGAACACTGAAGCTTTCTTT.

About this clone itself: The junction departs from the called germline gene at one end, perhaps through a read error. In DNA form, the CDR3 reads TGTTCCAGCAGCCCACCAGACAGGGAGTTTGGCTACACCTTC. The encoded protein is CSSSPPDREFGYTF. This chain uses TRBV7-9 with TRBJ1-2; TRBD1 matches 7 bases. The CDR3 totals 14 residues. Germline CDR1 and CDR2: SEHNR and FQNEAQ (reference sequence).

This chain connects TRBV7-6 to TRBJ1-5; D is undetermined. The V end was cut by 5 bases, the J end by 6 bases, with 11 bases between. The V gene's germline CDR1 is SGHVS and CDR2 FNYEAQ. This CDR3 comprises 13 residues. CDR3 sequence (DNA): TGTGCCAGCAGCCCGGATGCGGGTCAGCCCCAGCATTTT. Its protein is CASSPDAGQPQHF.

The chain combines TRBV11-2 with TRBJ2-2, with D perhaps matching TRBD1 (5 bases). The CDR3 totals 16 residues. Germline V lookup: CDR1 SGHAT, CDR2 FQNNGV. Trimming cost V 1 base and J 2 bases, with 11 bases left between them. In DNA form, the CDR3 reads TGTGCCAGCAGCTTAGTGTCAGGGTTTAACACCGGGGAGCTGTTTTTT. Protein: CASSLVSGFNTGELFF.

The chain's CDR3 is CASSLKPRGQETQYF. The CDR3 coding sequence is TGTGCCAGCAGCTTAAAACCTCGCGGGCAAGAGACCCAGTACTTC. The chain combines TRBV11-2 with TRBJ2-5, with a possible D match to TRBD2 (5 bases). V shed 2 bases and J shed 2 bases, with 12 bases lying between them. This CDR3 spans 15 amino acids. CDR1 SGHAT and CDR2 FQNNGV come from the germline V gene.

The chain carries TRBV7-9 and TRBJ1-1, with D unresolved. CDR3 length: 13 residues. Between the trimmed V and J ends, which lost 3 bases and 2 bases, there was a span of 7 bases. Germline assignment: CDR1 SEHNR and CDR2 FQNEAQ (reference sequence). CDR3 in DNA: TGTGCCAGCAGCTTGCAGGAAAACACTGAAGCTTTCTTT. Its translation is CASSLQENTEAFF.

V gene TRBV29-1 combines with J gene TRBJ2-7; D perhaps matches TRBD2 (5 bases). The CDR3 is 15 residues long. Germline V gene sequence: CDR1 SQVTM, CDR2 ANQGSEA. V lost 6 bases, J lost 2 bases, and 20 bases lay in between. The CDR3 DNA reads TGCAGCGTGGGAGTTTCCGGGCTGCAAGCCTACGAGCAGTACTTC. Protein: CSVGVSGLQAYEQYF.

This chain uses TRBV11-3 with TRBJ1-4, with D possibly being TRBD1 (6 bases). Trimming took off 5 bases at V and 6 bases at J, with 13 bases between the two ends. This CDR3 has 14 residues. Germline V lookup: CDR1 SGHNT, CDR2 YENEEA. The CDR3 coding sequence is TGTGCCAGCAGCCAGTCAGGGGCGGATGAAAAACTGTTTTTT. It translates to CASSQSGADEKLFF.

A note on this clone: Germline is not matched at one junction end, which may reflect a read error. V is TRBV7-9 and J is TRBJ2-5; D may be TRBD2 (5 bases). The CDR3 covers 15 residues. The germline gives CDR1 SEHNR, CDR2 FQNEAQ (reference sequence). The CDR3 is CSSSAHTRVGETQYF. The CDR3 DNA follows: TGTTCCAGCAGCGCACACACTAGGGTGGGAGAGACCCAGTACTTC.

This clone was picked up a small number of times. Written as DNA, the CDR3 is TGTGCCTGGAGCACTTCTAGCGGATTCTACAATGAGCAGTTCTTC. Translation gives CAWSTSSGFYNEQFF. The V gene is TRBV30, the J gene TRBJ2-1; 7 bases map to TRBD2. Germline loops: CDR1 GTSNPN, CDR2 SVGIG (reference sequence). The V gene end was trimmed by 3 bases and the J gene end by 3 bases; junction bases not matched to a gene: 8. The CDR3 is made up of 15 amino acids.

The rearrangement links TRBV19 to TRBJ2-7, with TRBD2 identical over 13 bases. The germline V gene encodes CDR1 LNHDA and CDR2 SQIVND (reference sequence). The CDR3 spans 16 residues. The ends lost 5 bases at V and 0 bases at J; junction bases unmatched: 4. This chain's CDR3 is CASSPRTSGSSYEQYF. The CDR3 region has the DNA TGTGCCAGTAGTCCAAGGACTAGCGGGAGCTCCTACGAGCAGTACTTC.